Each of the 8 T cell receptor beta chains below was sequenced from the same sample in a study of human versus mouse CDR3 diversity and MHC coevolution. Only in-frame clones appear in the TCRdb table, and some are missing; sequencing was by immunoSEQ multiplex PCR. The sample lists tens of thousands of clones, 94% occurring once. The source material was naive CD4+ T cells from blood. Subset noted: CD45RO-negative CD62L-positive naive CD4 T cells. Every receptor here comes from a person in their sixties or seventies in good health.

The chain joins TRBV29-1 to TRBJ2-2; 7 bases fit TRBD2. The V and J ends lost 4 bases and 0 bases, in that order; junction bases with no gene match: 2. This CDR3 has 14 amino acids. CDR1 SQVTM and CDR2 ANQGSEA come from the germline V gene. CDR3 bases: TGCAGCGTTGTAGCGGGTGCGAACACCGGGGAGCTGTTTTTT. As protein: CSVVAGANTGELFF.

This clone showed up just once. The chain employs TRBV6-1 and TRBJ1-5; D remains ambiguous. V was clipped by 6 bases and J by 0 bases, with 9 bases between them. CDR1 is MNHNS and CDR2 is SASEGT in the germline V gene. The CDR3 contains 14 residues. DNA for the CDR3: TGTGCCAGCAGGGCAGATAATAGCAATCAGCCCCAGCATTTT. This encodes CASRADNSNQPQHF.

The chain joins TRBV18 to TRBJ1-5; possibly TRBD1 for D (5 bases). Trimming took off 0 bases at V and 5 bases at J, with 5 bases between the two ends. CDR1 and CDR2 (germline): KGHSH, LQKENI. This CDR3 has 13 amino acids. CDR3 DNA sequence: TGTGCCAGCTCACCACCGGGGCATCAGCCCCAGCATTTT. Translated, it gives CASSPPGHQPQHF.

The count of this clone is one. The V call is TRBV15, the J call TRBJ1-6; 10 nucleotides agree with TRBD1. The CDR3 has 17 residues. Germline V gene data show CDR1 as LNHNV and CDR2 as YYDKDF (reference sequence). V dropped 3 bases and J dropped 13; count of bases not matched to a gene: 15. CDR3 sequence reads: CATSSRGGGQGLMPLHF. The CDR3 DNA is TGTGCCACCAGCAGCCGGGGCGGGGGACAGGGGCTGATGCCCCTCCACTTT.

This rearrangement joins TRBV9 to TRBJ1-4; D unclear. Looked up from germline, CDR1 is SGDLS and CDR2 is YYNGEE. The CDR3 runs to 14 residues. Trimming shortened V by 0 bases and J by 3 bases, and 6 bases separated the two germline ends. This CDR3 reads CASSVAGSNEKLFF. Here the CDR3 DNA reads TGTGCCAGCAGCGTAGCAGGATCTAATGAAAAACTGTTTTTT.

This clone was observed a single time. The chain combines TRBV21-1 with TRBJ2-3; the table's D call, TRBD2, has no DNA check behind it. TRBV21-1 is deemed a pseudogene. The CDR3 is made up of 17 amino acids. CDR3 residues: CASSPRTSGTSTDTQYF. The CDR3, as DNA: TGTGCCAGCAGCCCACGGACTAGCGGGACTAGCACAGATACGCAGTATTTT.

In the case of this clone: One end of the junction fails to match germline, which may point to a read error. CDR3 bases: TGTGCCAGCAGTCTTTCCTCCCACGAGCAGTACTTC. Amino acids: CASSLSSHEQYF. The chain couples TRBV2 to TRBJ2-7, with D unresolved. The CDR3 has 12 amino acids. CDR1 and CDR2 from the germline V gene are SNHLY and FYNNEI.

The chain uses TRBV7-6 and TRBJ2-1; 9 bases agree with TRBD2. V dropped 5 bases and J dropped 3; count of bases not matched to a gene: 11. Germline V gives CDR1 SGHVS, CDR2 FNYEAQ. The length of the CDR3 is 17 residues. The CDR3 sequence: CASSQGAGGQVYNEQFF. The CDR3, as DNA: TGTGCCAGCAGCCAAGGGGCGGGAGGGCAGGTCTACAATGAGCAGTTCTTC.